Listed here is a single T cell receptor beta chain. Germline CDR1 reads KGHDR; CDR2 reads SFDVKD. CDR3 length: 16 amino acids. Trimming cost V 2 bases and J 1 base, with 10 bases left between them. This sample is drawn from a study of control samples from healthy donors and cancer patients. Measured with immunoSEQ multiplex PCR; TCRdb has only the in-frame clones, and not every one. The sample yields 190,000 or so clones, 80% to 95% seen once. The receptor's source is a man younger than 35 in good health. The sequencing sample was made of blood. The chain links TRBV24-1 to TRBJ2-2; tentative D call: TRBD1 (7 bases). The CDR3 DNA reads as TGTGCCACCAGTGATTACAGGGGACTGAACACCGGGGAGCTGTTTTTT. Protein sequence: CATSDYRGLNTGELFF.